Given below is one T cell receptor beta chain in context. Its cognate antigen is unknown. This sample was taken from a study of shared clonotypes between healthy human individuals. Study-level findings and limits: Researchers sampled only blood; tissue repertoires likely differ. Larger richness was generally estimated for naive than memory subsets.

Measured with immunoSEQ multiplex PCR; TCRdb has only the in-frame clones, and not every one. Among hundreds of thousands of clones listed, almost 97% were seen once. V lost 3 bases and J lost 5, with 14 bases in between. This CDR3 comprises 14 residues. In germline, CDR1 is KGHSH, CDR2 LQKENI. Donors, healthy HIV-negative adults, lacked recent acute infections or vaccinations. The sequence was obtained from a woman aged 25 to 39 in good health. Material for sequencing was naive CD4+ T cells sorted from blood. Subset noted: CD45RA+ positively selected. This chain connects TRBV18 to TRBJ2-7; D gene unclear. The CDR3 region has the DNA TGTGCCAGCTCACCCCCCCCAGGACGCGACGAGCAGTACTTC. Protein product: CASSPPPGRDEQYF.